Sequencing of this TCR beta chain was carried out in a study of beta chain features in type 1 diabetes. Regarding the study as a whole: Among all four CD4+ subsets, Type 1 diabetes patients had TCRB CDR3s that were moderately but significantly shorter.

This clone came up a few times. The antigen is unknown. Losses at the gene ends were 3 bases for V and 7 bases for J; bases not matched to a gene: 5. Germline loops: CDR1 KGHSH, CDR2 LQKENI. CDR3 size: 14 residues. All of the isolated RNA was reverse transcribed, so expressed TCRB transcripts were sequenced. Naive, central memory and regulatory T cell samples yielded about 3.57 million reads on average. Method: immunoSEQ multiplex PCR; TCRdb's copy keeps in-frame clones and lacks some. Of some 250,000 clones in the sample, roughly 30% were seen once. One heparinised draw, averaging roughly 110 mL, was taken per donor. CD45RO/CCR7/CD25/CD127/CD95/CD27 sorting isolated CD4+ naive, central memory, regulatory and stem cell-like memory cells.

The sample comprised central memory CD4+ T cells from blood. V is TRBV18 and J is TRBJ2-1; 8 bases fit TRBD2. The origin of this receptor is a man between 25 and 39 years old in good health. The DNA for the CDR3 is TGTGCCAGCTCACCCGGACTAGCTACAAATGAGCAGTTCTTC. It is translated as CASSPGLATNEQFF.